The entry below describes one T cell receptor beta chain. These data belong to a study of CD8+CD57+ T cells in acquired aplastic anemia. Whole-study context: An average of roughly 2.9 ug of DNA was obtained from sorted CD4+ and CD8+ cells.

Trimming cost V 8 bases and J 1 base, with 11 bases left between them. Germline V CDR1 and CDR2: WSHSY, SAAADI. The CDR3 totals 13 residues. CDR3 and TCR beta VDJ profiling relied on a genomic DNA template. TCRdb called the reads again in MiXCR, with one record for every CDR3 protein. This sample carries roughly 280,000 distinct CDR3 sequences, about 50% of them seen once, and the ten largest clones take approximately 1.3%. The sequenced patients had an expansion of CD8+CD57+ cells seen by flow cytometry. The patients, all of them, had severe acquired aplastic anemia. At the time of blood sampling, patients had not yet received any therapy.

The source of this sequence is a human donor with aplastic anemia. The J gene is TRBJ1-1, the V gene TRBV10-2, with a tentative D call TRBD1 (5 bases). The sequenced sample consisted of sorted CD4+, CD8+, or CD8+CD57+ T cells (not recorded which) from PBMCs. Here the CDR3 reads CASVRDGNTEAFF. For the CDR3, the DNA is TGCGCCAGCGTCCGGGACGGGAACACTGAAGCTTTCTTT.